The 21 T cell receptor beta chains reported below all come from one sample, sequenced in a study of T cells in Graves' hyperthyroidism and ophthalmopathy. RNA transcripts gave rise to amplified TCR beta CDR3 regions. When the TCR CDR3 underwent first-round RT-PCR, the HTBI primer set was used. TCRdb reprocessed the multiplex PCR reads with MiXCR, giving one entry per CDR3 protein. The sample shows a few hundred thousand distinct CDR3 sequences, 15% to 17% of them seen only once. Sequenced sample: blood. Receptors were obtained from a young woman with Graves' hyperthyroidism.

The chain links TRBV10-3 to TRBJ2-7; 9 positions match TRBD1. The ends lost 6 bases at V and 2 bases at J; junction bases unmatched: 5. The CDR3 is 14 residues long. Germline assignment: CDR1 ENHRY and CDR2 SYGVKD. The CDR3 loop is CAISQGQGAYEQYF. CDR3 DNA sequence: TGTGCCATCAGCCAGGGACAGGGTGCCTACGAGCAGTACTTC.

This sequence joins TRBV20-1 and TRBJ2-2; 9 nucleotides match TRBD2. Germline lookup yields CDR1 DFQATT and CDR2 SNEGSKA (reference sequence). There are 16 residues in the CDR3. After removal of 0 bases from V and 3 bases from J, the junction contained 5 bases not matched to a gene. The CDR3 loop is CSARDLAGFDTGELFF. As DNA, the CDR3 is TGCAGTGCTAGAGATCTAGCGGGATTTGACACCGGGGAGCTGTTTTTT.

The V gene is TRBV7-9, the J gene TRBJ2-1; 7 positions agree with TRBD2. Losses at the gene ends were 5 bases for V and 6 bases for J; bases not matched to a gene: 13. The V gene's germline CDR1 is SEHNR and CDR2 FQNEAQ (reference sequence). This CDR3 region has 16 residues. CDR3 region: CASSPTGGQPGNEQFF. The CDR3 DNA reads TGTGCCAGCAGCCCGACGGGAGGACAACCGGGCAATGAGCAGTTCTTC.

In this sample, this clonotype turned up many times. The CDR3 DNA is TGTGCCAGCAGTGTGCCGCAGGGGGCGTATAATGAGCAGTTCTTC. It translates to CASSVPQGAYNEQFF. The chain has TRBV2 and TRBJ2-1, with 8 bases identical to TRBD1. The CDR3 runs 15 residues. With 4 bases clipped from V and 7 bases from J, the junction kept 9 bases outside the gene matches. Germline V gene lookup returns CDR1 SNHLY and CDR2 FYNNEI.

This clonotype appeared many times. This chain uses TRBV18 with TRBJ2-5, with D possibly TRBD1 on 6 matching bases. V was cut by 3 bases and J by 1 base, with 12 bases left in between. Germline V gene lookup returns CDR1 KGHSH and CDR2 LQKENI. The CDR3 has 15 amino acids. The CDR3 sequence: CASSPREGGQETQYF. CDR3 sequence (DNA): TGTGCCAGCTCACCCCGGGAAGGGGGCCAAGAGACCCAGTACTTC.

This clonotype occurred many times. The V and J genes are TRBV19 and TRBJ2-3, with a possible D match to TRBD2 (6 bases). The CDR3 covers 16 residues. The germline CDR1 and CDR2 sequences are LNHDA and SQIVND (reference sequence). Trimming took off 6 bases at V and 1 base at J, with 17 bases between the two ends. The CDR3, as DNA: TGTGCCAGTAGCGATCCCCCGGCGGGACGCACAGATACGCAGTATTTT. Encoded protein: CASSDPPAGRTDTQYF.

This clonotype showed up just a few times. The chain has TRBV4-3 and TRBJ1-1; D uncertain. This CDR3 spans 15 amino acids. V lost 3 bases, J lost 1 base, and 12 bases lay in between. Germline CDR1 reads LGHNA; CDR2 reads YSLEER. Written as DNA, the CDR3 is TGCGCCAGCAGCCAGTCTATGGGCTCGAACACTGAAGCTTTCTTT. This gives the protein CASSQSMGSNTEAFF.

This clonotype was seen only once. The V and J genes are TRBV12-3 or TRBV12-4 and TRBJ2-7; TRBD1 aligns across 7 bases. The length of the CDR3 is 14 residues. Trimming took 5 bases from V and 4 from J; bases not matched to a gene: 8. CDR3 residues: CASSIGQVIYEQYF. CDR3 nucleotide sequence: TGTGCCAGCAGTATAGGACAGGTGATTTACGAGCAGTACTTC.

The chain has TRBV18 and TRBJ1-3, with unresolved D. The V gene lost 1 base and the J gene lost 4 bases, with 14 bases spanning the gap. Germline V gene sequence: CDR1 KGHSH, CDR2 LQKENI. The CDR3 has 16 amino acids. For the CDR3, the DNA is TGTGCCAGCTCACCACAGACGTCGAGCTCCGGAAACACCATATATTTT. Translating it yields CASSPQTSSSGNTIYF.

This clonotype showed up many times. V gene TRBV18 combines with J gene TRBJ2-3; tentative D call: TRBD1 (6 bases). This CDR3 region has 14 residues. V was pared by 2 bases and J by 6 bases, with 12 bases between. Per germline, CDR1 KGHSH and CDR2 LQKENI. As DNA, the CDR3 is TGTGCCAGCTCACCAAACAGGGTACCCGATACGCAGTATTTT. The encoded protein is CASSPNRVPDTQYF.

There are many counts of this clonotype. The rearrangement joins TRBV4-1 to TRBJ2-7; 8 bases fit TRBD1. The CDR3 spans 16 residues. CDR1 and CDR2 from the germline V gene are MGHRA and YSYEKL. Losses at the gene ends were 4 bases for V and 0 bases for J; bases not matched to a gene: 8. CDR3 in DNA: TGCGCCAGCAGCCGATCGCCAGGGGGCCTCTCCTACGAGCAGTACTTC. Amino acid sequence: CASSRSPGGLSYEQYF.

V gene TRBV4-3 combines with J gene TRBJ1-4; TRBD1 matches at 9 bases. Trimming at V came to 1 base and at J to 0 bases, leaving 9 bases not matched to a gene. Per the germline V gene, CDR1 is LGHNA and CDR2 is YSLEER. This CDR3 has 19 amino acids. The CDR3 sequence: CASSQGGTGLLATNEKLFF. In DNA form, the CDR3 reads TGCGCCAGCAGCCAAGGGGGGACAGGGCTTCTTGCAACTAATGAAAAACTGTTTTTT.

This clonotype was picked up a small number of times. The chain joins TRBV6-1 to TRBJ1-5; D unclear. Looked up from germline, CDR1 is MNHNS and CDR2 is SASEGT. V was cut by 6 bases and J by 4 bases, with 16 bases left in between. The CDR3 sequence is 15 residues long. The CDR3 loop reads CASRANTVSNQPQHF. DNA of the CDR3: TGTGCCAGCAGAGCTAACACGGTCTCTAATCAGCCCCAGCATTTT.

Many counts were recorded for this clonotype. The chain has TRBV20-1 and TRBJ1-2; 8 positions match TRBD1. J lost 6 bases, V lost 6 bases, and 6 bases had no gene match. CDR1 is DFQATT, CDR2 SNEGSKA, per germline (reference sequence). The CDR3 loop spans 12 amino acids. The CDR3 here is CSAAGGIDGYTF. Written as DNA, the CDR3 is TGCAGTGCGGCAGGGGGCATCGATGGCTACACCTTC.

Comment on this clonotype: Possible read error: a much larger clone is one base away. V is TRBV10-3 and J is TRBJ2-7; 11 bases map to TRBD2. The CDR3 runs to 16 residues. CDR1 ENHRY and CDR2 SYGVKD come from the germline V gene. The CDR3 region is CVISPAQGLADYEQYF. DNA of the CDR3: TGTGTCATCAGCCCCGCCCAGGGACTAGCGGACTACGAGCAGTACTTC.

The CDR3 loop is CASSGDGSNTGELFF. Written as DNA, the CDR3 is TGTGCCAGCAGTGGGGACGGGTCTAACACCGGGGAGCTGTTTTTT. The chain uses TRBV25-1 and TRBJ2-2; TRBD1 or TRBD2 may be the D gene (5 bases each). Germline CDR1 is MGHDK and CDR2 is SYGVNS. The V and J ends lost 4 bases and 2 bases respectively, with 11 bases between them. The CDR3 has 15 amino acids.

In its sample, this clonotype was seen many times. The CDR3 coding sequence is TGCGCCAGCAGCTTGGTTTTCGGAGCGGGGGATACGCAGTATTTT. It yields the protein CASSLVFGAGDTQYF. This chain uses TRBV5-1 with TRBJ2-3; 7 nucleotides match TRBD2. Germline CDR1 reads SGHRS; CDR2 reads YFSETQ. V gave up 0 bases and J gave up 6 bases; unmatched junction bases: 7. The CDR3 has 15 amino acids.

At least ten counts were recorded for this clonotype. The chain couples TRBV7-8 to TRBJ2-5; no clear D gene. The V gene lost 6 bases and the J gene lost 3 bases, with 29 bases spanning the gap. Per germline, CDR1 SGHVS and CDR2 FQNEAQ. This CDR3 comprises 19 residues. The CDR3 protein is CASRLREVSITGIEETQYF. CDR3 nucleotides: TGTGCCAGCAGACTACGAGAGGTCTCGATCACTGGGATTGAAGAGACCCAGTACTTC.

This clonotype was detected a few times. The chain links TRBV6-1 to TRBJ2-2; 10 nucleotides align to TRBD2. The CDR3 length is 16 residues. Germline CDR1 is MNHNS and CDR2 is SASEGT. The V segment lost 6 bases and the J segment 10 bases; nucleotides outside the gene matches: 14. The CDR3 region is CASSLSPSGGIEELFF. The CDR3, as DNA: TGTGCCAGCAGCCTGAGCCCTAGCGGGGGCATCGAGGAGCTGTTTTTT.

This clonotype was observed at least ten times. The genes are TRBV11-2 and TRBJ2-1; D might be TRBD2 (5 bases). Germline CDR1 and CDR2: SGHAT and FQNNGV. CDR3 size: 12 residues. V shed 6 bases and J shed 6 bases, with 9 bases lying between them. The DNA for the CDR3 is TGTGCCAGCAGAGTAGGAGGCAATGAGCAGTTCTTC. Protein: CASRVGGNEQFF.

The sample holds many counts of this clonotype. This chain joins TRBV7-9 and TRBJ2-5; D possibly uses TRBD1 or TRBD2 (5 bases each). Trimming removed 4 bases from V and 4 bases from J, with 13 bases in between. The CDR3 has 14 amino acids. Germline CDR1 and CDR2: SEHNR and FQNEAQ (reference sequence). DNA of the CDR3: TGTGCCAGCAGCTCATGGGACCCGGGAGAGACCCAGTACTTC. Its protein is CASSSWDPGETQYF.